One and the same sample provided the 25 T cell receptor beta chains below, sequenced in a study of beta chain features in type 1 diabetes. The whole isolated RNA underwent reverse transcription, so sequencing captured expressed TCRB transcripts. Profiling relied on immunoSEQ multiplex PCR, and the TCRdb table lists in-frame clones only, not all of them. The sample includes about 15,000 clones, around 43% seen only once; the top ten take 0.4% to 0.6%. The source material was stem cell memory CD4+ T cells from blood. The receptors originated from a woman between 35 and 50 years old in good health.

Written as DNA, the CDR3 is TGCGCCAGCAGCCAAGAGACCCCCGGCAGGGAAAAACTGTTTTTT. Translated: CASSQETPGREKLFF. V usage is TRBV4-3 and J usage is TRBJ1-4, with no clear D. V shed 0 bases and J shed 8 bases, with 13 bases lying between them. Germline values: CDR1 LGHNA, CDR2 YSLEER. This CDR3 has 15 amino acids.

The chain links TRBV14 to TRBJ2-1; D is ambiguous. V was trimmed by 1 base and J by 4 bases, leaving 5 bases between them. Germline V lookup: CDR1 SGHDN, CDR2 FVKESK. This CDR3 contains 13 residues. The CDR3 region is CASSQVSYNEQFF. CDR3 nucleotide sequence: TGTGCCAGCAGCCAAGTCTCTTACAATGAGCAGTTCTTC.

In its sample, this clone was seen a few times. This chain uses TRBV5-4 with TRBJ1-4; 7 bases fit TRBD1. Germline V gives CDR1 SGHNT, CDR2 YYREEE (reference sequence). V lost 6 bases to trimming and J lost 8 bases; unmatched junction nucleotides: 10. This CDR3 is built from 14 residues. The CDR3: CASTTGDRGEKLFF. CDR3 bases: TGTGCCAGCACCACCGGGGACAGAGGAGAAAAACTGTTTTTT.

The rearrangement links TRBV2 to TRBJ2-7; TRBD1 agrees at 8 bases. V shed 7 bases, J shed 0 bases, and the junction held 8 bases outside the gene matches. The length of the CDR3 is 15 residues. Germline-derived CDR1 and CDR2 are SNHLY and FYNNEI. The DNA of the CDR3 is TGTGCCAGCAATGGGGGACAGGTCCTCTCCTACGAGCAGTACTTC. It is translated as CASNGGQVLSYEQYF. The full variable domain, rest sourced from reference TRBV2 and TRBJ2-7, is EPEVTQTPSHQVTQMGQEVILRCVPISNHLYFYWYRQILGQKVEFLVSFYNNEISEKSEIFDDQFSVERPDGSNFTLKIRSTKLEDSAMYFCASNGGQVLSYEQYFGPGTRLTVT.

In its sample, this clone was seen a few times. The rearrangement links TRBV19 to TRBJ2-2; a weak D match, TRBD2 (6 bases). CDR3 length: 15 amino acids. The germline gives CDR1 LNHDA, CDR2 SQIVND (reference sequence). V was clipped by 6 bases and J by 1 base, with 12 bases between them. As DNA, the CDR3 is TGTGCCAGTAGCCTCCGGGGGATGAACACCGGGGAGCTGTTTTTT. Translating it yields CASSLRGMNTGELFF.

There are a few counts of this clone. V usage is TRBV29-1 and J usage is TRBJ1-2, with 8 nucleotides matching TRBD1. V was pared by 7 bases and J by 4 bases, with 8 bases of the junction left unmatched. This CDR3 region has 13 residues. Germline V CDR1 and CDR2: SQVTM, ANQGSEA. CDR3 residues: CSGAQGAGYGYTF. DNA for the CDR3: TGCAGCGGTGCGCAGGGGGCGGGCTATGGCTACACCTTC.

V is TRBV7-8 and J is TRBJ1-6, with TRBD1 matching over 9 bases. The CDR3 runs to 17 residues. Germline trimming cut 0 bases from V and 6 bases from J; bases unmatched to any gene: 6. The germline V gene has CDR1 SGHVS and CDR2 FQNEAQ. The CDR3 DNA reads as TGTGCCAGCAGCTTAGCGCTCCCGGACAGGGGTAATTCACCCCTCCACTTT. It specifies CASSLALPDRGNSPLHF.

This clone showed up just a few times. The chain is built from TRBV6-6 and TRBJ1-5, with 10 bases fitting TRBD1. The CDR3 has 13 residues. The junction had 2 bases not matched to a gene; V was cut back by 6 bases and J by 6 bases. Per germline, CDR1 MNHNY and CDR2 SVGAGI (reference sequence). Here the CDR3 DNA reads TGTGCCAGCAGGACAGGGGGCGGTCAGCCCCAGCATTTT. This encodes CASRTGGGQPQHF.

The chain has TRBV27 and TRBJ2-1; no definite D call. Trimming shortened V by 0 bases and J by 7 bases, and 4 bases separated the two germline ends. Germline V gene sequence: CDR1 MNHEY, CDR2 SMNVEV (reference sequence). The CDR3 totals 12 residues. In nucleotides, the CDR3 is TGTGCCAGCAGTTTATCGAGAAATGAGCAGTTCTTC. It codes for CASSLSRNEQFF.

V and J are TRBV21-1 and TRBJ1-1. TRBV21-1 counts as a pseudogene. This CDR3 has 17 residues. The CDR3 region has the DNA TGTGCCAGCAGTATCTCGGTAGCTACACAAATTCGCACTGAAGCTTTCTTT. Translating gives CASSISVATQIRTEAFF.

This chain connects TRBV7-2 to TRBJ2-7, with D unresolved. The germline gives CDR1 SGHTA, CDR2 FQGNSA. V was clipped by 1 base and J by 0 bases, with 7 bases between them. This CDR3 comprises 14 residues. The CDR3 region has the DNA TGTGCCAGCAGCTTAGTGAGTAGCTCCTACGAGCAGTACTTC. This gives the protein CASSLVSSSYEQYF. Filled out from reference TRBV7-2 and TRBJ2-7, the complete variable domain reads GAGVSQSPSNKVTEKGKDVELRCDPISGHTALYWYRQSLGQGLEFLIYFQGNSAPDKSGLPSDRFSAERTGGSVSTLTIQRTQQEDSAVYLCASSLVSSSYEQYFGPGTRLTVT.

The rearrangement joins TRBV5-6 to TRBJ2-2, with 11 bases lining up with TRBD1. Germline CDR1 is SGHDT and CDR2 is YYEEEE. V lost 5 bases, J lost 4 bases, and 7 bases stayed unmatched. CDR3 length: 16 amino acids. In DNA form, the CDR3 reads TGTGCCAGCAGGTGGACAGGGGGCACGAGCACCGGGGAGCTGTTTTTT. Amino acids: CASRWTGGTSTGELFF.

As for this clone: This sample includes further DNA sequences coding for the same CDR3. The chain combines TRBV6-1 with TRBJ2-6, with TRBD1 matching over 8 bases. After removal of 3 bases from V and 2 bases from J, the junction contained 0 bases not matched to a gene. This CDR3 is built from 15 residues. Germline V gene lookup returns CDR1 MNHNS and CDR2 SASEGT. The CDR3 is CASSDRGPGANVLTF. The CDR3 DNA reads as TGTGCCAGCAGTGACAGGGGGCCTGGGGCCAACGTCCTGACTTTC.

This clone has a handful of counts. The chain uses TRBV23-1 and TRBJ2-2; TRBD2 might be the D (7 bases). TRBV23-1 is flagged as an ORF with uncertain function. The CDR3 length is 19 residues. V was trimmed by 1 base and J by 0 bases, leaving 18 bases between them. CDR3 DNA sequence: TGCGCCAGCAGTCAATGGGACGGGGGGCGGATCGCGAACACCGGGGAGCTGTTTTTT. Encoded protein: CASSQWDGGRIANTGELFF.

This clone was detected only a few times. This specimen includes other DNA sequences encoding the same CDR3. The chain joins TRBV5-1 to TRBJ1-4; TRBD1 aligns across 9 bases. CDR3 length equals 14 residues. Unmatched junction bases numbered 6, after V lost 5 bases and J lost 7 bases. Germline V lookup: CDR1 SGHRS, CDR2 YFSETQ. The CDR3 is CASRAGTGIEKLFF. The CDR3 DNA sequence: TGCGCCAGCAGGGCCGGGACAGGGATTGAAAAACTGTTTTTT.

This chain joins TRBV5-1 and TRBJ2-5; 7 bases map to TRBD2. The CDR3 is made up of 13 amino acids. J gave up 2 bases and V 5 bases, and 3 bases lay outside the gene matches. The germline V gene has CDR1 SGHRS and CDR2 YFSETQ. CDR3 in amino acids: CASRPGLQETQYF. CDR3 coding DNA: TGCGCCAGCAGGCCGGGACTACAAGAGACCCAGTACTTC.

The chain links TRBV25-1 to TRBJ1-5; TRBD1 matches at 7 bases. The germline V gene has CDR1 MGHDK and CDR2 SYGVNS. This CDR3 region has 14 residues. The V and J ends lost 4 bases and 3 bases, in that order; junction bases with no gene match: 3. Here the CDR3 reads CASSVRGPNQPQHF. Written as DNA, the CDR3 is TGTGCCAGCAGTGTTAGGGGGCCCAATCAGCCCCAGCATTTT. The full variable domain, its missing parts supplied by reference TRBV25-1 and TRBJ1-5, is EADIYQTPRYLVIGTGKKITLECSQTMGHDKMYWYQQDPGMELHLIHYSYGVNSTEKGDLSSESTVSRIRTEHFPLTLESARPSHTSQYLCASSVRGPNQPQHFGDGTRLSIL.

The chain employs TRBV9 and TRBJ2-3, with 9 positions matching TRBD2. Germline assignment: CDR1 SGDLS and CDR2 YYNGEE. CDR3 length: 20 residues. V shed 1 base and J 0 bases; nucleotides not matched to a gene: 15. The DNA of the CDR3 is TGTGCCAGCAGCGTAAAGAATAGGGCTAGCGGGGATCCGAGCACAGATACGCAGTATTTT. It codes for CASSVKNRASGDPSTDTQYF.

This clone came up a few times. This chain uses TRBV6-5 with TRBJ1-6; D unclear. V dropped 4 bases and J dropped 6 bases, with 13 bases sitting between them. Germline CDR1 reads MNHEY; CDR2 reads SVGAGI. There are 15 residues in the CDR3. For the CDR3, the DNA is TGTGCCAGCAGTTCCCAGGCGGGTACTAATTCACCCCTCCACTTT. Its protein is CASSSQAGTNSPLHF.

The chain joins TRBV2 to TRBJ2-3; 9 nucleotides agree with TRBD1. V shed 5 bases, J shed 3 bases, and the junction held 12 bases outside the gene matches. CDR1 and CDR2 from the germline V gene are SNHLY and FYNNEI. The CDR3 length is 17 residues. CDR3 sequence (DNA): TGTGCCAGCAGTACCGGACAGGGGCTCAGGGGTACAGATACGCAGTATTTT. Protein product: CASSTGQGLRGTDTQYF.

This clone was picked up a small number of times. The CDR3 DNA reads TGTGCCAGCAGCCCGGAAGGGGCGATGAACACTGAAGCTTTCTTT. This gives the protein CASSPEGAMNTEAFF. V is TRBV6-5 and J is TRBJ1-1, with TRBD1 as a possible D gene (5 bases). Germline CDR1 reads MNHEY; CDR2 reads SVGAGI. Trimming removed 6 bases from V and 0 bases from J, with 14 bases in between. The CDR3 covers 15 residues.

The chain employs TRBV6-6 and TRBJ1-2; 7 nucleotides line up with TRBD1. Germline CDR1 reads MNHNY; CDR2 reads SVGAGI (reference sequence). Losses at the gene ends were 7 bases for V and 5 bases for J; bases not matched to a gene: 13. The length of the CDR3 is 15 residues. CDR3 protein: CASTLSGTATYGYTF. CDR3 coding DNA: TGTGCCAGCACCCTCTCCGGGACAGCCACTTATGGCTACACCTTC.

The CDR3 is CASSPAGTGSNQPQHF. The CDR3 coding sequence is TGCGCCAGCAGCCCGGCCGGGACAGGGAGCAATCAGCCCCAGCATTTT. V gene TRBV5-1 combines with J gene TRBJ1-5, with TRBD1 matching 9 bases. V lost 4 bases, J lost 1 base, and 6 bases stayed unmatched. CDR3 size: 16 residues. Germline assignment: CDR1 SGHRS and CDR2 YFSETQ.

This clone was detected a few times. V is TRBV7-2 and J is TRBJ2-7, with 10 positions matching TRBD2. Germline lookup yields CDR1 SGHTA and CDR2 FQGNSA. The CDR3 is 15 residues long. J gave up 0 bases and V 5 bases, and 4 bases lay outside the gene matches. CDR3 loop: CASSHSGGISYEQYF. The CDR3 region has the DNA TGTGCCAGCAGCCATAGCGGGGGGATCTCCTACGAGCAGTACTTC.

This chain connects TRBV12-5 to TRBJ2-5, with no clear D. V gave up 1 base and J gave up 5 bases, with 2 bases separating them. This CDR3 has 11 residues. Germline CDR1 reads LGHNT; CDR2 reads FRNRAP. CDR3: CASGLAETQYF. CDR3 coding DNA: TGTGCTAGTGGTTTGGCGGAGACCCAGTACTTC.